These 29 T cell receptor beta chains originate from one sample sequenced in a study of T cell responses to AZD1222 COVID-19 vaccine. Here immunoSEQ multiplex PCR was the method, and the copy in TCRdb shows in-frame clones only, minus some. This sample has 90,000 to 150,000 clones, with roughly 91% found just once. This material consisted of peripheral blood, taken on day 0 of AZD1222 vaccination. Receptors originate from an adult in good health.

V and J are TRBV11-3 and TRBJ2-2, with no clear D. Germline V gene lookup returns CDR1 SGHNT and CDR2 YENEEA. V was pared by 1 base and J by 0 bases, with 0 bases between. The CDR3 loop spans 13 amino acids. CDR3 amino acids: CASSLANTGELFF. The CDR3 DNA is TGTGCCAGCAGCTTAGCGAACACCGGGGAGCTGTTTTTT.

This clone was seen only once. This chain uses TRBV12-5 with TRBJ1-1; D possibly corresponds to TRBD1 (6 bases). Per the germline V gene, CDR1 is LGHNT and CDR2 is FRNRAP. V dropped 1 base and J dropped 6 bases, with 15 bases sitting between them. CDR3 length: 15 amino acids. The CDR3 region has the DNA TGTGCTAGTGGTTTGGAAAAGGGGGGGTGGCCTGAAGCTTTCTTT. Translated, it gives CASGLEKGGWPEAFF.

This clone was detected once. V is TRBV10-3 and J is TRBJ2-1; 10 bases align to TRBD1. V shed 4 bases, J shed 10 bases, and the junction held 7 bases outside the gene matches. CDR3 length: 14 residues. The germline CDR1 and CDR2 sequences are ENHRY and SYGVKD. The CDR3 sequence: CAISGQGADGEQFF. CDR3 sequence (DNA): TGTGCCATCAGTGGACAGGGGGCGGATGGCGAGCAGTTCTTC.

This chain connects TRBV6-5 to TRBJ2-1, with unresolved D. This CDR3 spans 14 amino acids. CDR1 MNHEY and CDR2 SVGAGI come from the germline V gene. V was cut by 6 bases and J by 9 bases, with 18 bases left in between. The DNA of the CDR3 is TGTGCCAGCAGCCCCGGTTTGTCTCTCGGTGAGCAGTTCTTC. Amino acids: CASSPGLSLGEQFF.

V usage is TRBV24-1 and J usage is TRBJ2-3; D not certain. Germline CDR1 is KGHDR and CDR2 is SFDVKD. The ends were cut back, 9 bases at V and 1 base at J, with 13 bases in the middle. The CDR3 length is 14 residues. Here the CDR3 reads CATAPELRTDTQYF. The CDR3 coding sequence is TGTGCCACCGCGCCGGAACTCCGCACAGATACGCAGTATTTT.

J is TRBJ1-1 and V is TRBV7-2; TRBD1 matches at 9 bases. V lost 5 bases and J lost 6; bases outside the gene matches: 7. Germline lookup yields CDR1 SGHTA and CDR2 FQGNSA. The CDR3 is 14 amino acids. The CDR3 DNA reads as TGTGCCAGCAGCAAAGGACAGGGGAGACCTGAAGCTTTCTTT. This translates into CASSKGQGRPEAFF.

The chain has TRBV2 and TRBJ2-5; 13 nucleotides line up with TRBD2. The V gene end was trimmed by 6 bases and the J gene end by 2 bases; junction bases not matched to a gene: 3. CDR1 SNHLY and CDR2 FYNNEI come from the germline V gene. This CDR3 is 15 amino acids long. The CDR3 here is CASRPLAGGQETQYF. CDR3 coding DNA: TGTGCCAGCAGGCCACTAGCGGGGGGGCAAGAGACCCAGTACTTC.

The gene calls are TRBV11-2 and TRBJ1-5, with no clear D. CDR1 is SGHAT, CDR2 FQNNGV, per germline. Trimming took 5 bases from V and 1 from J, leaving 12 bases between them. The CDR3 is 15 residues long. CDR3 amino acids: CASSRAPGSNQPQHF. The CDR3 DNA reads as TGTGCCAGCAGCCGGGCCCCTGGAAGCAATCAGCCCCAGCATTTT.

This clone came up a few times. The chain has TRBV6-6 and TRBJ2-7, with TRBD1 matching 9 bases. This CDR3 has 15 residues. V lost 3 bases, J lost 3 bases, and 6 bases stayed unmatched. CDR1 MNHNY and CDR2 SVGAGI come from the germline V gene (reference sequence). As DNA, the CDR3 is TGTGCCAGCAGTTATAGGGGACAGGGCATCTACGAGCAGTACTTC. Its protein product is CASSYRGQGIYEQYF.

The chain uses TRBV19 and TRBJ2-7, with D possibly matching TRBD1 (6 bases). The V end lost 1 base, the J end lost 3 bases, and 19 bases lay between the germline ends. CDR1 LNHDA and CDR2 SQIVND come from the germline V gene (reference sequence). The CDR3 loop spans 17 amino acids. The CDR3 loop reads CASSIGQPGATHYEQYF. DNA for the CDR3: TGTGCCAGTAGTATAGGACAGCCAGGGGCCACCCACTACGAGCAGTACTTC. The whole variable domain, remainder taken from reference TRBV19 and TRBJ2-7, is DGGITQSPKYLFRKEGQNVTLSCEQNLNHDAMYWYRQDPGQGLRLIYYSQIVNDFQKGDIAEGYSVSREKKESFPLTVTSAQKNPTAFYLCASSIGQPGATHYEQYFGPGTRLTVT.

The rearrangement links TRBV7-2 to TRBJ2-7; D is ambiguous. The CDR3 is made up of 11 amino acids. Trimming removed 5 bases from V and 4 bases from J, with 6 bases in between. CDR1 is SGHTA and CDR2 is FQGNSA in the germline V gene. CDR3: CASSLRYEQYF. The CDR3, as DNA: TGTGCCAGCAGCCTTAGGTACGAGCAGTACTTC.

This chain connects TRBV28 to TRBJ1-1; D possibly corresponds to TRBD1 (5 bases). V dropped 4 bases and J dropped 11 bases, with 17 bases sitting between them. The V gene's germline CDR1 is MDHEN and CDR2 SYDVKM. The CDR3 is 13 residues long. CDR3 DNA: TGTGCCAGCAGTTCGCCGGGTCGGGGGGTTGCTTTCTTT. Translated, it gives CASSSPGRGVAFF. The full variable domain, with the rest looked up from reference TRBV28 and TRBJ1-1, is DVKVTQSSRYLVKRTGEKVFLECVQDMDHENMFWYRQDPGLGLRLIYFSYDVKMKEKGDIPEGYSVSREKKERFSLILESASTNQTSMYLCASSSPGRGVAFFGQGTRLTVV.

The chain combines TRBV7-9 with TRBJ1-2; the match to TRBD1 covers 11 bases. Trimming took 0 bases from V and 8 from J; bases not matched to a gene: 5. The CDR3 covers 15 residues. Looked up from germline, CDR1 is SEHNR and CDR2 is FQNEAQ (reference sequence). The chain's CDR3 is CASSLAGQGARGYTF. The CDR3 bases are TGTGCCAGCAGCTTAGCTGGACAGGGGGCGCGAGGCTACACCTTC.

This chain joins TRBV15 and TRBJ2-5; D remains ambiguous. Trimming removed 0 bases at V and 5 bases at J, with 7 bases between. This CDR3 has 13 amino acids. Germline-derived CDR1 and CDR2 are LNHNV and YYDKDF (reference sequence). The CDR3 is CATSRDGRETQYF. In DNA form, the CDR3 reads TGTGCCACCAGCAGAGATGGCAGGGAGACCCAGTACTTC.

This clone has just one count. This chain uses TRBV5-5 with TRBJ1-4; 9 nucleotides align to TRBD1. After removal of 3 bases from V and 8 bases from J, the junction contained 11 bases not matched to a gene. The germline V gene has CDR1 SGHKS and CDR2 YYEKEE (reference sequence). The CDR3 totals 16 residues. The DNA for the CDR3 is TGTGCCAGCAGCTCCTATCCACAGGGGGCAGGGGAAAAACTGTTTTTT. Amino acids: CASSSYPQGAGEKLFF.

V is TRBV11-1 and J is TRBJ1-5, with 8 bases matching TRBD1. The V gene end was trimmed by 6 bases and the J gene end by 3 bases; junction bases not matched to a gene: 4. The CDR3 is made up of 14 amino acids. Looked up from germline, CDR1 is SGHAT and CDR2 is FQDESV (reference sequence). CDR3 protein: CASSLTGVNQPQHF. The CDR3 DNA sequence: TGTGCCAGCAGTTTGACAGGGGTCAATCAGCCCCAGCATTTT.

The CDR3 region is CATLGGTEAFF. In DNA, the CDR3 is TGCGCCACCTTGGGGGGGACTGAAGCTTTCTTT. The chain couples TRBV10-2 to TRBJ1-1; tentative D call: TRBD1 (5 bases). V lost 10 bases to trimming and J lost 5 bases, with 11 bases between them. Germline V CDR1 and CDR2: WSHSY, SAAADI. The CDR3 length is 11 residues.

V usage is TRBV20-1 and J usage is TRBJ2-2; D ambiguous. The germline V gene encodes CDR1 DFQATT and CDR2 SNEGSKA (reference sequence). The V end lost 4 bases, the J end lost 7 bases, and 7 bases lay between the germline ends. This CDR3 contains 11 residues. The CDR3 DNA reads TGCAGTGCTACCCGACACGGGGAGCTGTTTTTT. This gives the protein CSATRHGELFF.

The rearrangement joins TRBV30 to TRBJ1-6; no reliable D call. V lost 2 bases, J lost 9 bases, and 11 bases lay in between. Germline V lookup: CDR1 GTSNPN, CDR2 SVGIG (reference sequence). The CDR3 length is 13 residues. CDR3 region: CAWSSSTPSPLHF. As DNA, the CDR3 is TGTGCCTGGAGTAGCTCAACCCCTTCACCCCTCCACTTT.

This chain uses TRBV30 with TRBJ1-3; D is unresolved. The germline CDR1 and CDR2 sequences are GTSNPN and SVGIG (reference sequence). V lost 4 bases to trimming and J lost 0 bases, with 10 bases between them. The CDR3 contains 14 residues. The CDR3 sequence is CAWTVGYSGNTIYF. CDR3 bases: TGTGCCTGGACAGTGGGGTACTCTGGAAACACCATATATTTT.

This chain uses TRBV27 with TRBJ1-2; D is possibly TRBD1 (5 bases). Between the trimmed V and J ends, which lost 0 bases and 6 bases, there was a span of 11 bases. This CDR3 has 14 amino acids. Germline CDR1 MNHEY, CDR2 SMNVEV (reference sequence). CDR3 nucleotides: TGTGCCAGCAGTTTATCTGCAGGGAGGAATGGCTACACCTTC. As protein: CASSLSAGRNGYTF.

This sequence joins TRBV5-4 and TRBJ1-5; D might be TRBD1 (5 bases). Germline values: CDR1 SGHNT, CDR2 YYREEE (reference sequence). The CDR3 has 14 amino acids. V was pared by 4 bases and J by 3 bases, with 11 bases between. Written as DNA, the CDR3 is TGTGCCAGCAGCCCGGGACCTGACAATCAGCCCCAGCATTTT. Residues: CASSPGPDNQPQHF.

This clone showed up just once. The chain is built from TRBV20-1 and TRBJ2-5; D unclear. CDR3 length: 10 residues. Germline CDR1 is DFQATT and CDR2 is SNEGSKA (reference sequence). V was trimmed by 1 base and J by 7 bases, leaving 4 bases between them. CDR3 loop: CSARATTQYF. For the CDR3, the DNA is TGCAGTGCTAGAGCGACGACCCAGTACTTC.

The chain combines TRBV20-1 with TRBJ2-1; D gene uncertain. Per the germline V gene, CDR1 is DFQATT and CDR2 is SNEGSKA (reference sequence). The CDR3 has 11 amino acids. With 3 bases removed from V and 5 bases from J, the gap between germline ends came to 5 bases. In DNA form, the CDR3 reads TGCAGTGCTAGCGGTAACAATGAGCAGTTCTTC. Translation: CSASGNNEQFF.

This clone appeared once. This sequence joins TRBV5-1 and TRBJ2-3; no definite D call. Per the germline V gene, CDR1 is SGHRS and CDR2 is YFSETQ. Trimming removed 0 bases at V and 6 bases at J, with 11 bases between. The CDR3 covers 14 residues. The CDR3 DNA is TGCGCCAGCAGCTTGGGTACGGCCGACGATACGCAGTATTTT. Amino acid sequence: CASSLGTADDTQYF.

The rearrangement links TRBV11-3 to TRBJ2-7; tentative D call: TRBD1 (6 bases). The CDR3 sequence is 13 residues long. Germline-derived CDR1 and CDR2 are SGHNT and YENEEA. Between the trimmed V and J ends, which lost 3 bases and 3 bases, there was a span of 9 bases. The DNA of the CDR3 is TGTGCCAGCAGCTTTCGGGACAACTACGAGCAGTACTTC. This codes for CASSFRDNYEQYF.

This chain links TRBV29-1 with TRBJ1-2; D unresolved. This CDR3 comprises 14 residues. Germline CDR1 and CDR2: SQVTM and ANQGSEA. With 1 base removed from V and 2 bases from J, the gap between germline ends came to 11 bases. In DNA, the CDR3 is TGCAGCGTTGAAGGCCGAGGGTTGAACTATGGCTACACCTTC. Translation gives CSVEGRGLNYGYTF.

V usage is TRBV2 and J usage is TRBJ2-1; no clear D. Germline V gene lookup returns CDR1 SNHLY and CDR2 FYNNEI. The CDR3 loop spans 15 amino acids. Trimming pared 1 base from V and 9 bases from J, leaving 16 bases between. The CDR3 nucleotides read TGTGCCAGCAGTGAAGAGACTGCGACATCAGCTGAGCAGTTCTTC. The encoded protein is CASSEETATSAEQFF.

The chain recombines TRBV13 with TRBJ1-2; 10 bases agree with TRBD1. After removal of 5 bases from V and 6 bases from J, the junction contained 6 bases not matched to a gene. This CDR3 is built from 14 residues. From germline, CDR1 is PRHDT and CDR2 FYEKMQ (reference sequence). CDR3 residues: CASSQGQGFHGYTF. In DNA, the CDR3 is TGTGCCAGCAGCCAGGGACAGGGGTTTCATGGCTACACCTTC.